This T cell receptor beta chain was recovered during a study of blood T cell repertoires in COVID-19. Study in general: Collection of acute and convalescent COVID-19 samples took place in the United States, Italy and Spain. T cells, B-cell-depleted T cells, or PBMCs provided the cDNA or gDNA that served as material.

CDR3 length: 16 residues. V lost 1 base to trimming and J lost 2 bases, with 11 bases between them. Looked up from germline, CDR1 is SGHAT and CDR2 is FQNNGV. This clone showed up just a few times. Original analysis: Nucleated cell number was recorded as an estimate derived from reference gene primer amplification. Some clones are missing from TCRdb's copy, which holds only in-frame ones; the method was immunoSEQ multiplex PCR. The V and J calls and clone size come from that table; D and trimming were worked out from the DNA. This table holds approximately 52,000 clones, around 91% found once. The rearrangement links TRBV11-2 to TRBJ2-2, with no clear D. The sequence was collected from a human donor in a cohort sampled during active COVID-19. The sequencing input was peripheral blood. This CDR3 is CASSLVRFRNTGELFF. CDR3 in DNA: TGTGCCAGCAGCTTAGTCCGTTTTCGTAACACCGGGGAGCTGTTTTTT.